This entry describes one T cell receptor beta chain. What this receptor recognizes is not known. No base quality information exists; no much larger clone differs at one position. The cysteine opens and the phenylalanine closes a CDR3 of 14 amino acids. Only CDR3 DNA is held: 42 bases, read in frame from base 1. This specimen comes from a study of shared clonotypes between healthy human individuals (dated by TCRdb to 2020 to 2022). Looking at the study overall: The cohort comprised a couple of women and a few men aged 18 to 49 years. To estimate repertoire size and how much clonotypes are shared between individuals, the study performed deep sequencing of blood TCR repertoires from roughly five healthy adults. To increase sequencing depth and limit assay-specific biases, different laboratories used diverse techniques to prepare libraries and sequence TCR repertoires. Between about 0.8 and 8.9 billion PBMCs per donor were obtained by leukapheresis.

Healthy HIV-negative adults with no recently reported acute infections or vaccinations were included as donors. Every donor was a Caucasian adult living in Nashville, Tennessee, USA. For unsorted samples, 90 million to 95 million PBMCs were counted, and genomic DNA was extracted using the QIAamp DNA Blood Mini kit. After blood collection by leukapheresis, PBMCs were isolated using Ficoll-Histopaque density gradient centrifugation and then cryopreserved in the vapor phase of liquid nitrogen. Using the deep immunoSEQ assay, TCR CDR3 regions were amplified from genomic DNA by multiplex PCR. For each cell subset, the extracted genomic DNA was distributed evenly across all wells of several immunoSEQ 96-well plates, and each plate served as one replicate. Each replicate PCR for unsorted PBMC received 250 to 300 ng genomic DNA, equal to 30,000 to 35,000 T cell genomes. Unsorted PBMC genomic DNA was sequenced across ten immunoSEQ deep assay plates. Purified libraries were measured with a Qubit 3.0 fluorometer, size-checked on a Bioanalyzer 2100, and measured again with the KAPA Library Quantification kit. Every immunoSEQ 96-well plate was sequenced on a dedicated single-read 150-cycle Illumina NextSeq 550 flow cell. Turning to the authors' computational methods: Because the immunoSEQ output included only junctional sequences and no quality scores, the filtering could not be the same as the filtering used for full-length reads. Sequences were annotated with PyIR, a Python wrapper for IgBLAST v1.9, using IMGT germline references to assign V/J genes and CDR3. Reads were filtered out if the reads had weak V/J assignments (E-value above 1e-6), no CDR3, stop codons, out-of-frame junctions, or ambiguous translated residues. V3J clonotypes were defined as sequences sharing an identical inferred V gene, J gene, and CDR3 amino acid sequence. Percentage overlap between repertoires was calculated by dividing the number of shared unique clonotypes by the size of the smaller repertoire. Richness of each repertoire was evaluated using RTK rarefaction, the Chao1 estimator, and Recon v2.1 estimates of unobserved clonotypes. Not all clones reach the TCRdb copy of this immuneACCESS table, which keeps in-frame sequences only. Checked studies attribute under half of the gap to unresolved V genes and leave the rest unexplained. Clonal size and the V and J genes are those of that table, whereas D and trimming came from the DNA. The sample table lists about 470,000 clones, around 79% of them with a count of one. The ten largest clones add up to 13% of the sample.

On the study overall, not on this receptor specifically: Pairwise subsampling led to the expectation that sequencing depth would affect the degree of clonotype sharing among donors. Sampling was restricted to blood, and TCR repertoires in tissues likely differ from the TCR repertoires found in blood. Because the study included only a small number of donors, the genetic and exposure-history diversity represented was limited.

The chain couples TRBV21-1 to TRBJ2-7; no check of the table's D call, TRBD1, against the DNA was made. TRBV21-1 is shown as a pseudogene. The TCR originated in a woman in her thirties or forties in good health. Some clones in this sample may be carry-over from other donors' samples. Sequenced sample: PBMCs. The nucleotide sequence reads as follows: TGTGCCAGCAGCAAAGAAGCAGGGATGTACGAGCAGTACTTC. This is translated as CASSKEAGMYEQYF.